These 12 T cell receptor beta chains came from one sample sequenced in a study of blood T cell repertoires in COVID-19 (dated by TCRdb to the early 2020s). Libraries were constructed by the immunoSEQ multiplex PCR assay. TCRdb retrieved this table from immuneACCESS and kept in-frame rearrangements only. Not all clones are present; in checked studies, unresolved V genes account for under half, and no reason is known for the remainder. The sample has 350,000 to 450,000 clones on record, around 86% of them singletons. Approximately 5% of the sample goes to the ten largest clones. Material: PBMCs or T cells enriched from blood (not recorded which). These receptors came from a woman between 50 and 59 years old who had recovered from COVID-19.

This sequence joins TRBV6-1 and TRBJ1-3, with unresolved D. CDR1 and CDR2 (germline): MNHNS, SASEGT. This CDR3 is built from 11 residues. V dropped 1 base and J dropped 9 bases, with 4 bases sitting between them. CDR3 in amino acids: CASSEGPTIYF. The CDR3, as DNA: TGTGCCAGCAGTGAAGGGCCCACCATATATTTT.

The genes are TRBV6-5 and TRBJ2-7, with 7 bases fitting TRBD1. Germline V lookup: CDR1 MNHEY, CDR2 SVGAGI. The CDR3 totals 16 residues. V gave up 0 bases and J gave up 1 base; unmatched junction bases: 6. CDR3 sequence (DNA): TGTGCCAGCAGTTACTCGAGGACAGGTGGATCCTACGAGCAGTACTTC. Translation gives CASSYSRTGGSYEQYF.

The chain employs TRBV5-6 and TRBJ1-3, with D perhaps TRBD1 (5 bases). The CDR3 totals 16 residues. Germline CDR1 SGHDT, CDR2 YYEEEE. V lost 0 bases, J lost 0 bases, and 10 bases lay in between. This chain's CDR3 is CASSLELGHSGNTIYF. The DNA of the CDR3 is TGTGCCAGCAGCTTGGAACTCGGACACTCTGGAAACACCATATATTTT.

The rearrangement links TRBV27 to TRBJ2-7; 7 nucleotides match TRBD1. J lost 4 bases, V lost 4 bases, and 10 bases had no gene match. The CDR3 contains 15 residues. CDR1 MNHEY and CDR2 SMNVEV come from the germline V gene (reference sequence). The DNA of the CDR3 is TGTGCCAGCAGTTCTAATACAGGGGTACGTTACGAGCAGTACTTC. Encoded protein: CASSSNTGVRYEQYF.

The chain has TRBV19 and TRBJ1-2, with 8 bases lining up with TRBD1. J was trimmed by 8 bases and V by 6 bases; bases with no gene match: 11. Germline CDR1 is LNHDA and CDR2 is SQIVND (reference sequence). This CDR3 is built from 14 residues. The CDR3 DNA reads as TGTGCCAGTAGGCCCGGGGACAGGTTGTGGGGCTACACCTTC. It yields the protein CASRPGDRLWGYTF.

The rearrangement links TRBV12-3 or TRBV12-4 to TRBJ1-1; 8 bases align to TRBD1. Trimming cost V 5 bases and J 9 bases; bases outside gene matches: 5. The CDR3 length is 12 residues. In nucleotides, the CDR3 is TGTGCCAGCAGTCATCGGGACAGGAAAGCTTTCTTT. Amino acid sequence: CASSHRDRKAFF.

The rearrangement links TRBV6-5 to TRBJ1-2; maybe TRBD1 (5 bases). The CDR3 spans 14 residues. Germline CDR1 and CDR2: MNHEY and SVGAGI. The V end lost 0 bases, the J end lost 5 bases, and 10 bases lay between the germline ends. The CDR3 sequence is CASSYSTGRYGYTF. CDR3 nucleotide sequence: TGTGCCAGCAGTTACTCCACAGGACGGTATGGCTACACCTTC.

The chain couples TRBV6-5 to TRBJ1-1, with a tentative D call TRBD1 (6 bases). Germline V lookup: CDR1 MNHEY, CDR2 SVGAGI. The CDR3 extends over 15 amino acids. Between the trimmed V and J ends, which lost 0 bases and 1 base, there was a span of 9 bases. The CDR3 DNA reads TGTGCCAGCAGTTACTCGGGCAGGGGGAACACTGAAGCTTTCTTT. It encodes CASSYSGRGNTEAFF.

This chain connects TRBV9 to TRBJ1-2; D is ambiguous. The CDR3 sequence is 14 residues long. Trimming took 4 bases from V and 1 from J, leaving 11 bases between them. Germline assignment: CDR1 SGDLS and CDR2 YYNGEE. The CDR3 sequence is CASSHSGLNYGYTF. The CDR3 nucleotides are TGTGCCAGCAGCCATTCCGGTCTTAACTATGGCTACACCTTC. The variable domain in full, completed from reference TRBV9 and TRBJ1-2, reads DSGVTQTPKHLITATGQRVTLRCSPRSGDLSVYWYQQSLDQGLQFLIQYYNGEERAKGNILERFSAQQFPDLHSELNLSSLELGDSALYFCASSHSGLNYGYTFGSGTRLTVV.

The rearrangement joins TRBV6-5 to TRBJ2-5; D is possibly TRBD1 (5 bases). V lost 0 bases, J lost 4 bases, and 15 bases lay in between. Germline loops: CDR1 MNHEY, CDR2 SVGAGI. The CDR3 is 16 amino acids. In DNA, the CDR3 is TGTGCCAGCAGTTACTCTGGGGTAGGGGATGGAGAGACCCAGTACTTC. It specifies CASSYSGVGDGETQYF.

V and J are TRBV29-1 and TRBJ1-5, with D possibly matching TRBD1 (5 bases). CDR3 length equals 12 residues. Per the germline V gene, CDR1 is SQVTM and CDR2 is ANQGSEA. The V gene lost 5 bases and the J gene lost 6 bases, with 11 bases spanning the gap. CDR3 DNA sequence: TGCAGCGTTAGGCAGGGCAGTCAGCCCCAGCATTTT. Its translation: CSVRQGSQPQHF.

The sample holds a few counts of this clone. The rearrangement joins TRBV7-3 to TRBJ2-5, with TRBD2 matching 8 bases. The J segment lost 1 base and the V segment lost 4 bases, leaving 5 bases of the junction unmatched. The CDR3 sequence is 15 residues long. Germline values: CDR1 SGHTA, CDR2 FQGTGA. This chain's CDR3 is CASSSDSGAQETQYF. In nucleotides, the CDR3 is TGTGCCAGCAGCTCCGATAGCGGGGCCCAAGAGACCCAGTACTTC.